A selection of T cell receptor beta chains follows, all from one sample in a study of blood T cell repertoires in COVID-19. TCRdb's copy holds only in-frame clones and misses some; the assay was immunoSEQ multiplex PCR. The sample contains about 180,000 clones, approximately 85% of which appear only once. The sample consisted of peripheral blood. The receptors originated from a man older than 75 with COVID-19, enrolled during active disease. Both conserved end residues are part of each CDR3. D genes are given only for firm matches. Clone size is not always given. Where it is, it says once, few, many or a class for expanded clones.

>-|TRBJ2-2|once|TRBV5-1
TGCGCCAGCAGCCCCCGGGCAGGGGGAGGTACCGGGGAGCTGTTTTTT
CASSPRAGGGTGELFF
>-|TRBJ1-2|-|TRBV7-9
TGTGCCAGCAGCTTAACCGGGGAAGGCTATGGCTACACCTTC
CASSLTGEGYGYTF
>TRBD1|TRBJ1-2|once|TRBV5-4
TGTGCCAGCAGGGAGGACAGGACATATGGCTACACCTTC
CASREDRTYGYTF
>TRBD1|TRBJ1-5|-|TRBV7-8
TGTGCCAGCAGCCCGGGACAGGGAATCGGGCAGCCCCAGCATTTT
CASSPGQGIGQPQHF
>TRBD1|TRBJ2-5|once|TRBV24-1
TGTGCCACCAGTGATCCGGGACAGGGGTTTATCCAAGAGACCCAGTACTTC
CATSDPGQGFIQETQYF
>-|TRBJ1-4|-|TRBV5-1
TGCGCCAGCAGCTTGGGGGCCACCTGGAATGAAAAACTGTTTTTT
CASSLGATWNEKLFF
>TRBD1|TRBJ1-5|-|TRBV28
TGTGCCAGCAGTTCTCCGGGACAGGGGGCTGGTCAGCCCCAGCATTTT
CASSSPGQGAGQPQHF
>-|TRBJ2-7|-|TRBV15
TGTGCCACCAGCAGAGAGTACGGGACAACAATTTCCAACTACGAGCAGTACTTC
CATSREYGTTISNYEQYF
>TRBD2|TRBJ2-7|-|TRBV27
TGTGCCAGCAGGTCGCTAGCGGGGGGGTACGAGCAGTACTTC
CASRSLAGGYEQYF
>TRBD2|TRBJ2-1|-|TRBV2
TGTGCCAGCAGCCCTACTAGCGGGGGATACAATGAGCAGTTCTTC
CASSPTSGGYNEQFF
>-|TRBJ1-4|-|TRBV9
TGTGCCAGCAGCGTAGGGCGGATAGGTGAAAAACTGTTTTTT
CASSVGRIGEKLFF
>-|TRBJ2-1|-|TRBV18
TGTGCCAGCTCACCACAAGCATCTACGCCTTACAATGAGCAGTTCTTC
CASSPQASTPYNEQFF
>TRBD1|TRBJ1-3|few|TRBV6-5
TGTGCCAGCAGATCCTCAGGGGGAGGAAACACCATATATTTT
CASRSSGGGNTIYF
>-|TRBJ1-2|few|TRBV27
TGTGCCAGCAGTACCGCAGGGGCCCCTACTAATAACTATGGCTACACCTTC
CASSTAGAPTNNYGYTF
>-|TRBJ1-1|-|TRBV6-5
TGTGCCAGCAGACGACAGAGGAACACTGAAGCTTTCTTT
CASRRQRNTEAFF
>-|TRBJ2-5|-|TRBV25-1
TGTGCCAGCAGTGTGGGGGGACAAGAGACCCAGTACTTC
CASSVGGQETQYF
>TRBD1|TRBJ1-2|-|TRBV19
TGTGCCAGTAGTGTGGACAGGGCCTATGGCTACACCTTC
CASSVDRAYGYTF
>-|TRBJ2-2|-|TRBV7-2
TGTGCCAGCAGCTTAAGACAGGTCACCGGGGAGCTGTTTTTT
CASSLRQVTGELFF
>-|TRBJ1-2|-|TRBV5-1
TGCGCCAGCAGCTTGCCAGGGGTTGGCTACACCTTC
CASSLPGVGYTF
>-|TRBJ2-1|few|TRBV10-3
TGTGCCATCGCGGGACTTTACTACAATGAGCAGTTCTTC
CAIAGLYYNEQFF
>TRBD1|TRBJ2-5|-|TRBV6-5
TGTGCCAGCAGTTACTCTGGGACAGGCCAAGAGACCCAGTACTTC
CASSYSGTGQETQYF
>TRBD1|TRBJ2-2|-|TRBV18
TGTGCCAGCTCACCACGGGCAACCGGGACAGGGACGGACACCGGGGAGCTGTTTTTT
CASSPRATGTGTDTGELFF
>-|TRBJ1-3|-|TRBV4-1
TGCGCCAGCAGCCAAGACGGGGGCTCTGGAAACACCATATATTTT
CASSQDGGSGNTIYF
>TRBD1|TRBJ1-2|-|TRBV7-2
TGTGCCAGCAGCTTAAGCCCGGGACAGACCTATGGCTACACCTTC
CASSLSPGQTYGYTF
>TRBD1|TRBJ1-2|-|TRBV7-8
TGTGCCAGCAGCTCGCTCGGGACAGGGCCCTATGGCTACACCTTC
CASSSLGTGPYGYTF
>-|TRBJ1-1|-|TRBV6-5
TGTGCCAGCAGTTACTACAAGACAGGGAACACTGAAGCTTTCTTT
CASSYYKTGNTEAFF
>-|TRBJ1-5|-|TRBV18
TGTGCCAGCTCACCGGCGGGCCGGATGAATAAGGCCCAGCATTTT
CASSPAGRMNKAQHF
>TRBD1|TRBJ1-4|-|TRBV4-2
TGTGCCAGCAGCGACCTTCGACAGGGCGGTGAAAAACTGTTTTTT
CASSDLRQGGEKLFF
>-|TRBJ1-5|-|TRBV19
TGTGCCAGTAGTGAAACCTCAAGAGAGCCCCAGCATTTT
CASSETSREPQHF
>-|TRBJ2-4|-|TRBV19
TGTGCCAGTAGTATCGCCCGCAGTTCCACCTTAGCCAAAAACATTCAGTACTTC
CASSIARSSTLAKNIQYF
>-|TRBJ2-3|-|TRBV28
TGTGCCAGCAGTTCCCCCTCTGGTGGGCAGTTAGATACGCAGTATTTT
CASSSPSGGQLDTQYF
>TRBD1|TRBJ1-5|few|TRBV6-5
TGTGCCAGCAGTAAACAGGGGGGGAGTCAGCCCCAGCATTTT
CASSKQGGSQPQHF
>-|TRBJ2-5|-|TRBV5-1
TGCGCCAGCAGTCAAGAGGTAGCTCAAGAGACCCAGTACTTC
CASSQEVAQETQYF
>TRBD1|TRBJ1-1|-|TRBV6-5
TGTGCCAGCAGAAGACAGGGTATGAACACTGAAGCTTTCTTT
CASRRQGMNTEAFF
>TRBD1|TRBJ1-1|few|TRBV11-3
TGTGCCAGCAGCTGGGACAGGAACACTGAAGCTTTCTTT
CASSWDRNTEAFF
>-|TRBJ1-2|-|TRBV9
TGTGCCAGCAGCGAAGGGGTTGGCTACACCTTC
CASSEGVGYTF
>-|TRBJ1-2|once|TRBV3-1/TRBV3-2
TGTGCCAGCCGATCGACAGGCTATGGCTACACCTTC
CASRSTGYGYTF
>TRBD1|TRBJ1-1|-|TRBV10-2
TGCGCCAGCAGTGAAAGGGGGCTGACTGAAGCTTTCTTT
CASSERGLTEAFF
>TRBD1|TRBJ1-6|-|TRBV6-5
TGTGCCAGCAGTTACGGGCCAGGGGGATTTAATTCACCCCTCCACTTT
CASSYGPGGFNSPLHF
>TRBD1|TRBJ1-2|-|TRBV10-1
TGCGCCAGCAGTCGGGATAGGACAGGGGTGACCTATGGCTACACCTTC
CASSRDRTGVTYGYTF
>-|TRBJ1-3|-|TRBV6-5
TGTGCCAGCAGTTCCCCTGGGGGGGCGAAAGGAAACACCATATATTTT
CASSSPGGAKGNTIYF
>-|TRBJ1-3|once|TRBV18
TGTGCCAGCTCGGTGGCCTCTGGAAACACCATATATTTT
CASSVASGNTIYF